These 32 T cell receptor beta chains came from one sample sequenced in a study of blood T cell repertoires in COVID-19. Repertoires were generated with immunoSEQ multiplex PCR, while TCRdb's copy carries only in-frame clones and drops some. The sample has about 68,000 clones; 80% to 85% are singletons. The material sequenced was peripheral blood. The receptors here all came from a man aged 45 to 65 with active COVID-19.

The chain couples TRBV6-2 or TRBV6-3 to TRBJ2-1; D uncertain. CDR1 is MNHEY, CDR2 SVGEGT, per germline. Trimming pared 5 bases from V and 9 bases from J, leaving 11 bases between. This CDR3 has 12 residues. The DNA of the CDR3 is TGTGCCAGCAGTGCAGGTTATGGTGAGCAGTTCTTC. This gives the protein CASSAGYGEQFF.

This clone was seen just once. The V and J genes are TRBV27 and TRBJ2-3; 7 bases agree with TRBD2. The J segment lost 11 bases and the V segment lost 7 bases, leaving 18 bases of the junction unmatched. Germline V gene lookup returns CDR1 MNHEY and CDR2 SMNVEV (reference sequence). The CDR3 runs 15 residues. The CDR3 coding sequence is TGTGCCAGCACCATTCCGGGGACCGGGGAGGGTAGGCAGTATTTT. Translating gives CASTIPGTGEGRQYF.

The V gene is TRBV11-2, the J gene TRBJ2-3; D remains unclear. The germline V and J ends were trimmed by 2 bases and 0 bases, with 9 bases remaining between them. Germline lookup yields CDR1 SGHAT and CDR2 FQNNGV. CDR3 length: 15 residues. The CDR3 DNA sequence: TGTGCCAGCAGCTTAAATCTACCTAGCACAGATACGCAGTATTTT. Its translation is CASSLNLPSTDTQYF.

The chain recombines TRBV9 with TRBJ1-3; D possibly corresponds to TRBD1 (6 bases). Germline V gene data show CDR1 as SGDLS and CDR2 as YYNGEE. V lost 3 bases and J lost 2, with 9 bases in between. The CDR3 runs 14 residues. The CDR3 DNA follows: TGTGCCAGCAGCGCTACAGGGACTGGAAACACCATATATTTT. As protein: CASSATGTGNTIYF.

This chain joins TRBV7-2 and TRBJ1-3; 10 bases line up with TRBD1. The CDR3 covers 16 residues. V was pared by 4 bases and J by 0 bases, with 3 bases of the junction left unmatched. Germline V lookup: CDR1 SGHTA, CDR2 FQGNSA. CDR3 nucleotides: TGTGCCAGCAGCTCCCGACAGGGGGCCTCTGGAAACACCATATATTTT. This codes for CASSSRQGASGNTIYF.

This chain connects TRBV5-1 to TRBJ2-5; TRBD2 agrees at 8 bases. The CDR3 has 16 residues. Trimming cost V 4 bases and J 5 bases; bases outside gene matches: 13. CDR1 SGHRS and CDR2 YFSETQ come from the germline V gene. CDR3 DNA: TGCGCCAGCAGCGTGGCCCCAGCGGGAGATCGGGAGACCCAGTACTTC. The encoded protein is CASSVAPAGDRETQYF.

This clone appeared a single time. The chain recombines TRBV5-1 with TRBJ2-1, with D possibly TRBD1 on 5 matching bases. CDR3 size: 15 residues. From germline, CDR1 is SGHRS and CDR2 YFSETQ. Trimming cost V 0 bases and J 7 bases, with 14 bases left between them. CDR3 nucleotides: TGCGCCAGCAGCTTGGAGCAGGGCAGATGGAATGAGCAGTTCTTC. Translation gives CASSLEQGRWNEQFF.

The J gene is TRBJ1-3, the V gene TRBV4-3; tentatively, D is TRBD1 (5 bases). V lost 4 bases to trimming and J lost 8 bases, with 15 bases between them. The CDR3 runs to 14 residues. Germline CDR1 is LGHNA and CDR2 is YSLEER. The CDR3 protein is CASSPRGMRDTIYF. The CDR3 bases are TGCGCCAGCAGCCCCCGGGGGATGAGGGACACCATATATTTT.

This clone appeared a few times. V usage is TRBV19 and J usage is TRBJ2-7; TRBD2 agrees at 11 bases. The CDR3 length is 16 residues. V lost 6 bases, J lost 2 bases, and 9 bases stayed unmatched. CDR1 is LNHDA and CDR2 is SQIVND in the germline V gene (reference sequence). The DNA of the CDR3 is TGTGCCAGTAGCCCGCCTGGGACTAGCGGTACCTACGAGCAGTACTTC. This translates into CASSPPGTSGTYEQYF.

This chain connects TRBV5-1 to TRBJ2-2, with D possibly TRBD2 on 5 matching bases. The CDR3 extends over 17 amino acids. Trimming removed 0 bases at V and 4 bases at J, with 16 bases between. Germline loops: CDR1 SGHRS, CDR2 YFSETQ. Here the CDR3 reads CASSLAVVTGFTGELFF. CDR3 DNA: TGCGCCAGCAGCTTGGCCGTAGTTACGGGGTTCACCGGGGAGCTGTTTTTT. Full variable domain (missing parts from reference TRBV5-1 and TRBJ2-2): KAGVTQTPRYLIKTRGQQVTLSCSPISGHRSVSWYQQTPGQGLQFLFEYFSETQRNKGNFPGRFSGRQFSNSRSEMNVSTLELGDSALYLCASSLAVVTGFTGELFFGEGSRLTVL.

This clone was recorded once. The V and J genes are TRBV4-2 and TRBJ1-2; D remains ambiguous. From germline, CDR1 is LGHNA and CDR2 YNFKEQ. The CDR3 runs 14 residues. The V end was cut by 1 base, the J end by 5 bases, with 11 bases between. The CDR3 sequence: CASSQAQEVYGYTF. The CDR3 nucleotides are TGTGCCAGCAGCCAAGCTCAGGAAGTGTATGGCTACACCTTC.

This clone was counted once. The rearrangement joins TRBV5-1 to TRBJ1-2, with TRBD1 identical over 9 bases. The ends lost 0 bases at V and 5 bases at J; junction bases unmatched: 5. The CDR3 spans 15 residues. Germline loops: CDR1 SGHRS, CDR2 YFSETQ. The CDR3, as DNA: TGCGCCAGCAGCTTGGATACAGGGGGCGGGTATGGCTACACCTTC. It specifies CASSLDTGGGYGYTF.

V usage is TRBV19 and J usage is TRBJ1-2; 7 nucleotides line up with TRBD1. The germline V gene encodes CDR1 LNHDA and CDR2 SQIVND (reference sequence). This CDR3 is built from 13 residues. Trimming at V came to 5 bases and at J to 4 bases, leaving 4 bases not matched to a gene. The CDR3 loop is CASSLGQLYGYTF. The CDR3 bases are TGTGCCAGTAGTTTGGGACAGCTCTATGGCTACACCTTC.

The chain is built from TRBV21-1 and TRBJ2-2; TRBD2, as called in the table, went unchecked against the DNA. TRBV21-1 is deemed a pseudogene. This CDR3 region has 16 residues. DNA of the CDR3: TGTGCCAGCACCAGCGGGACTAGCCCGAACACCGGGGAGCTGTTTTTT. This sequence encodes CASTSGTSPNTGELFF.

This clone was counted once. The CDR3 DNA follows: TGTGCCAGCAGCTTAGTCGGGCAGGGGGCCTATGGCTACACCTTC. The encoded protein is CASSLVGQGAYGYTF. V gene TRBV7-2 combines with J gene TRBJ1-2; 8 bases fit TRBD1. The CDR3 is 15 amino acids. J lost 4 bases, V lost 1 base, and 5 bases had no gene match. Germline V gives CDR1 SGHTA, CDR2 FQGNSA.

The chain has TRBV11-2 and TRBJ2-7; perhaps TRBD1 as D (5 bases). Germline V gene data show CDR1 as SGHAT and CDR2 as FQNNGV. V gave up 3 bases and J gave up 12 bases, with 18 bases separating them. The CDR3 consists of 13 residues. As DNA, the CDR3 is TGTGCCAGCAGCTTCCTAGATCACCCAGGGCTGTACTTC. As protein: CASSFLDHPGLYF.

The chain is built from TRBV18 and TRBJ1-1; D is perhaps TRBD1 (5 bases). The germline CDR1 and CDR2 sequences are KGHSH and LQKENI. Trimming took off 4 bases at V and 2 bases at J, with 8 bases between the two ends. There are 13 residues in the CDR3. The CDR3 loop is CASSQQANTEAFF. The CDR3 DNA sequence: TGTGCCAGCTCACAACAGGCTAACACTGAAGCTTTCTTT.

The CDR3 protein is CASSVFLVAGGADTQYF. CDR3 DNA: TGTGCCAGCAGCGTATTTTTGGTAGCGGGGGGAGCAGATACGCAGTATTTT. The chain has TRBV9 and TRBJ2-3; the match to TRBD2 covers 10 bases. This CDR3 comprises 17 residues. J was trimmed by 4 bases and V by 1 base; bases with no gene match: 9. Germline V gene lookup returns CDR1 SGDLS and CDR2 YYNGEE.

The chain employs TRBV19 and TRBJ1-2; no clear D. V was trimmed by 5 bases and J by 10 bases, leaving 20 bases between them. CDR1 is LNHDA, CDR2 SQIVND, per germline (reference sequence). The CDR3 contains 14 residues. The CDR3 loop is CASSPSGGFAFYTF. The CDR3 nucleotides are TGTGCCAGTAGTCCCTCCGGAGGATTCGCCTTCTACACCTTC.

V gene TRBV7-9 combines with J gene TRBJ2-1; D might be TRBD2 (6 bases). Trimming removed 5 bases at V and 3 bases at J, with 11 bases between. The germline V gene has CDR1 SEHNR and CDR2 FQNEAQ (reference sequence). The CDR3 length is 14 residues. CDR3 region: CASSLGGSYNEQFF. The CDR3 DNA follows: TGTGCCAGCAGCCTGGGGGGTAGCTACAATGAGCAGTTCTTC.

The chain uses TRBV2 and TRBJ1-1, with D uncertain. This CDR3 contains 14 residues. Trimming cost V 2 bases and J 3 bases, with 10 bases left between them. The germline CDR1 and CDR2 sequences are SNHLY and FYNNEI. The CDR3 DNA is TGTGCCAGCAGTGAAAGCGGGGTAGACACTGAAGCTTTCTTT. This codes for CASSESGVDTEAFF.

The rearrangement joins TRBV27 to TRBJ2-7; TRBD1 aligns across 8 bases. Germline CDR1 is MNHEY and CDR2 is SMNVEV (reference sequence). The CDR3 has 15 amino acids. V gave up 4 bases and J gave up 5 bases; unmatched junction bases: 10. The CDR3 spells CASSSDQGARDEQYF. CDR3 coding DNA: TGTGCCAGCAGTTCGGACCAGGGGGCTCGGGACGAGCAGTACTTC.

The chain uses TRBV5-1 and TRBJ1-6; D is perhaps TRBD1 (5 bases). Looked up from germline, CDR1 is SGHRS and CDR2 is YFSETQ. With 4 bases removed from V and 9 bases from J, the gap between germline ends came to 20 bases. The CDR3 is made up of 16 amino acids. CDR3 coding DNA: TGCGCCAGCAGCCCAGGAGGGACCTCCTTCGGTTCACCCCTCCACTTT. It encodes CASSPGGTSFGSPLHF. Complete variable domain (other parts from reference TRBV5-1 and TRBJ1-6): KAGVTQTPRYLIKTRGQQVTLSCSPISGHRSVSWYQQTPGQGLQFLFEYFSETQRNKGNFPGRFSGRQFSNSRSEMNVSTLELGDSALYLCASSPGGTSFGSPLHFGNGTRLTVT.

The chain employs TRBV4-3 and TRBJ2-3; D is unclear. V was cut by 0 bases and J by 0 bases, with 10 bases left in between. The CDR3 contains 16 residues. CDR1 is LGHNA, CDR2 YSLEER, per germline. CDR3 sequence reads: CASSQDLADSTDTQYF. CDR3 nucleotide sequence: TGCGCCAGCAGCCAAGACTTGGCGGATAGCACAGATACGCAGTATTTT.

The chain combines TRBV2 with TRBJ1-1; D may be TRBD1 (6 bases). The CDR3 totals 17 residues. Deletions cut 2 bases from V and 0 bases from J, with 16 bases between. Germline values: CDR1 SNHLY, CDR2 FYNNEI. The CDR3 spells CASSELGAATMNTEAFF. In nucleotides, the CDR3 is TGTGCCAGCAGTGAATTGGGGGCAGCCACGATGAACACTGAAGCTTTCTTT.

Here the CDR3 reads CASSLSGQGVTEAFF. CDR3 sequence (DNA): TGTGCCAGCAGCTTATCCGGACAGGGAGTCACTGAAGCTTTCTTT. The V gene is TRBV7-6, the J gene TRBJ1-1; 8 bases line up with TRBD1. Trimming cost V 2 bases and J 4 bases; bases outside gene matches: 6. Germline loops: CDR1 SGHVS, CDR2 FNYEAQ. The CDR3 runs to 15 residues.

This chain connects TRBV13 to TRBJ2-3; D gene unclear. The length of the CDR3 is 13 residues. Deletions cut 1 base from V and 1 base from J, with 3 bases between. Germline V lookup: CDR1 PRHDT, CDR2 FYEKMQ (reference sequence). The CDR3: CASSLAGTDTQYF. As DNA, the CDR3 is TGTGCCAGCAGCTTAGCTGGCACAGATACGCAGTATTTT.

This clone was seen once. V and J are TRBV2 and TRBJ1-3; D is uncertain. V was trimmed by 6 bases and J by 0 bases, leaving 18 bases between them. CDR3 size: 17 residues. Germline CDR1 and CDR2: SNHLY and FYNNEI. CDR3 region: CASSLKGPEVSGNTIYF. CDR3 in DNA: TGTGCCAGCAGCTTAAAAGGCCCGGAGGTCTCTGGAAACACCATATATTTT.

This clone appeared a single time. The chain has TRBV15 and TRBJ2-5; 9 bases map to TRBD2. V trimming: 0 bases; J trimming: 7 bases; junction bases outside the gene matches: 9. This CDR3 has 16 amino acids. The germline V gene encodes CDR1 LNHNV and CDR2 YYDKDF (reference sequence). The DNA of the CDR3 is TGTGCCACCAGCAGAGATCGGCTAGCGGGGTTAGGGACCCAGTACTTC. Residues: CATSRDRLAGLGTQYF.

The V gene is TRBV6-2 or TRBV6-3, the J gene TRBJ2-5; 8 bases fit TRBD1. This CDR3 has 15 amino acids. Trimming cost V 1 base and J 4 bases; bases outside gene matches: 5. Germline loops: CDR1 MNHEY, CDR2 SVGEGT. The CDR3 DNA reads as TGTGCCAGCAGTTACTTACAGGGGGTGGGAGAGACCCAGTACTTC. As protein: CASSYLQGVGETQYF.

The V and J genes are TRBV5-1 and TRBJ1-1; a possible D gene is TRBD1 (6 bases). The CDR3 sequence is 15 residues long. Trimming removed 1 base at V and 1 base at J, with 11 bases between. From germline, CDR1 is SGHRS and CDR2 YFSETQ. This CDR3 is CASSLFGQSNTEAFF. The CDR3 nucleotides are TGCGCCAGCAGCTTGTTCGGACAGTCGAACACTGAAGCTTTCTTT.

The rearrangement links TRBV29-1 to TRBJ1-1; 7 nucleotides match TRBD1. CDR1 and CDR2 from the germline V gene are SQVTM and ANQGSEA. Unmatched junction bases numbered 14, after V lost 3 bases and J lost 4 bases. This CDR3 region has 16 residues. The CDR3 bases are TGCAGCGTTGAGGGGGCCCTACAGGGGCGATTCACTGAAGCTTTCTTT. Translated: CSVEGALQGRFTEAFF. The full variable domain, in which reference TRBV29-1 and TRBJ1-1 provide the parts outside the CDR3, is SAVISQKPSRDICQRGTSLTIQCQVDSQVTMMFWYRQQPGQSLTLIATANQGSEATYESGFVIDKFPISRPNLTFSTLTVSNMSPEDSSIYLCSVEGALQGRFTEAFFGQGTRLTVV.